Each of the 30 T cell receptor beta chains below was sequenced from the same sample in a study of blood T cells in healthy people across ages. The authors ran a second PCR of roughly 6 to 11 cycles using a sample-barcoded 5' primer and a J-beta primer mix. One entry per CDR3 protein results from TCRdb running MiXCR on the 5' RACE reads. The data contain fewer than 750,000 distinct CDR3 sequences, around 52% of them singletons. The sequenced material came from blood. The receptors were gathered from a woman of 80 years or more in good health.

This clonotype turned up a few times. The J gene is TRBJ1-2, the V gene TRBV5-1, with D maybe TRBD1 (6 bases). From germline, CDR1 is SGHRS and CDR2 YFSETQ. V was trimmed by 3 bases and J by 7 bases, leaving 28 bases between them. The CDR3 contains 18 residues. The CDR3 reads CASSSGMVGGPRGSGYTF. The CDR3, as DNA: TGCGCCAGCAGCTCCGGAATGGTTGGTGGGCCCAGGGGCTCTGGCTACACCTTC.

The genes are TRBV5-1 and TRBJ1-1, with D possibly matching TRBD1 (5 bases). The V gene lost 4 bases and the J gene lost 3 bases, with 16 bases spanning the gap. This CDR3 comprises 15 residues. Per germline, CDR1 SGHRS and CDR2 YFSETQ. In DNA, the CDR3 is TGCGCCAGCAGCCCGGCCCCAGGGTCGGACACTGAAGCTTTCTTT. Translation: CASSPAPGSDTEAFF.

The chain combines TRBV13 with TRBJ2-7, with D perhaps matching TRBD1 (7 bases). V lost 3 bases, J lost 6 bases, and 12 bases lay in between. Per germline, CDR1 PRHDT and CDR2 FYEKMQ (reference sequence). CDR3 size: 13 residues. The CDR3 loop reads CASSFPGGIEQYF. In nucleotides, the CDR3 is TGTGCCAGCAGCTTCCCAGGGGGGATCGAGCAGTACTTC.

Note on this clonotype: Given a much more abundant clone one base away, this may be a read error. The rearrangement links TRBV5-1 to TRBJ2-3, with D hard to call. CDR3 length equals 15 residues. V was cut by 2 bases and J by 5 bases, with 15 bases left in between. Germline V gene lookup returns CDR1 SGHRS and CDR2 YFSETQ. The CDR3 DNA is TGCGCCAGCAGCTTAGGGATCTTATCCCAAGATACGCAGTATTTT. It codes for CASSLGILSQDTQYF.

The chain recombines TRBV6-5 with TRBJ2-5; tentative D call: TRBD2 (6 bases). Germline V gives CDR1 MNHEY, CDR2 SVGAGI. CDR3 length: 17 residues. Trimming shortened V by 0 bases and J by 11 bases, and 25 bases separated the two germline ends. CDR3 region: CASSYSSGGADYNEQYF. For the CDR3, the DNA is TGTGCCAGCAGTTACTCAAGCGGAGGGGCCGACTACAATGAGCAGTACTTC.

There are a few counts of this clonotype. This may stem from a read error, because a much larger clone lies one nucleotide away. This chain uses TRBV6-5 with TRBJ1-1; D unclear. V lost 2 bases, J lost 1 base, and 11 bases lay in between. This CDR3 spans 15 amino acids. Per germline, CDR1 MNHEY and CDR2 SVGAGI. CDR3 sequence reads: CASSYAALGNTEAFF. Here the CDR3 DNA reads TGTGCCAGCAGTTACGCAGCCCTTGGGAACACTGAAGCTTTCTTT.

The chain couples TRBV10-3 to TRBJ2-5; 7 nucleotides align to TRBD1. CDR3 size: 14 residues. Looked up from germline, CDR1 is ENHRY and CDR2 is SYGVKD. V shed 3 bases, J shed 11 bases, and the junction held 12 bases outside the gene matches. This CDR3 reads CAISDKRGLGEQYF. In DNA, the CDR3 is TGTGCCATCAGTGATAAGAGGGGGCTAGGTGAGCAGTACTTC.

The chain combines TRBV20-1 with TRBJ1-5; D is ambiguous. The germline V gene encodes CDR1 DFQATT and CDR2 SNEGSKA (reference sequence). Trimming pared 3 bases from V and 9 bases from J, leaving 21 bases between. This CDR3 has 15 amino acids. The CDR3: CSARSPGRLAGPQHF. The CDR3 nucleotides are TGCAGTGCTAGGAGCCCCGGGCGTCTCGCTGGGCCCCAGCATTTT.

J is TRBJ2-4 and V is TRBV4-2; D possibly corresponds to TRBD1 (6 bases). Trimming took off 6 bases at V and 0 bases at J, with 15 bases between the two ends. The CDR3 consists of 16 residues. The germline V gene encodes CDR1 LGHNA and CDR2 YNFKEQ. As DNA, the CDR3 is TGTGCCAGCAGTCCCCGACAGGAGCTAGCCAAAAACATTCAGTACTTC. Protein sequence: CASSPRQELAKNIQYF.

The V gene is TRBV7-9, the J gene TRBJ2-3; perhaps TRBD2 as D (6 bases). Germline loops: CDR1 SEHNR, CDR2 FQNEAQ (reference sequence). The CDR3 totals 15 residues. V lost 0 bases and J lost 2, with 9 bases in between. DNA of the CDR3: TGTGCCAGCAGCTTAGCGATGGGACTCACAGATACGCAGTATTTT. Translating gives CASSLAMGLTDTQYF.

CDR3 in DNA: TGCAGCGTTGGGTACCAGGTTCGATCAGATACGCAGTATTTT. This encodes CSVGYQVRSDTQYF. This chain connects TRBV29-1 to TRBJ2-3; D remains ambiguous. This CDR3 has 14 amino acids. V dropped 4 bases and J dropped 4 bases, with 15 bases sitting between them. Germline values: CDR1 SQVTM, CDR2 ANQGSEA.

This clonotype came up a few times. V is TRBV3-1 and J is TRBJ1-1; the D gene is possibly TRBD1 (5 bases). The CDR3 has 15 amino acids. Looked up from germline, CDR1 is LGHDT and CDR2 is YNNKEL (reference sequence). V was cut by 4 bases and J by 1 base, with 13 bases left in between. Here the CDR3 DNA reads TGTGCCAGCAGCCCATGGGGACGGACGAACACTGAAGCTTTCTTT. Protein sequence: CASSPWGRTNTEAFF.

This clonotype was seen ten or more times. The CDR3: CASSVSKGSTDTQYF. CDR3 sequence (DNA): TGTGCCAGCAGCGTAAGCAAGGGGAGCACAGATACGCAGTATTTT. V is TRBV5-4 and J is TRBJ2-3; D might be TRBD1 (5 bases). There are 15 residues in the CDR3. Germline loops: CDR1 SGHNT, CDR2 YYREEE (reference sequence). V lost 4 bases and J lost 0, with 12 bases in between.

Concerning this clonotype: Possible read error: a much larger clone is one base away. V and J are TRBV4-1 and TRBJ2-5, with 8 nucleotides matching TRBD2. The germline V gene encodes CDR1 MGHRA and CDR2 YSYEKL. With 4 bases clipped from V and 11 bases from J, the junction kept 9 bases outside the gene matches. The CDR3 length is 13 residues. This CDR3 is CASSPVTSDEQYF. The DNA for the CDR3 is TGCGCCAGCAGCCCTGTGACTAGCGATGAGCAGTACTTC.

This chain uses TRBV3-1 with TRBJ2-5, with D perhaps assigned TRBD1 or TRBD2 (5 bases each). The better agreement between TRBJ2-7 and the DNA end casts doubt on the J call. Germline values: CDR1 LGHDT, CDR2 YNNKEL (reference sequence). CDR3 length: 13 residues. CDR3 residues: CASSPGPPNEQYF. In DNA form, the CDR3 reads TGTGCCAGCAGCCCGGGGCCCCCCAACGAGCAGTACTTC.

The V gene is TRBV9, the J gene TRBJ2-5; no reliable D call. The better agreement between TRBJ2-7 and the DNA end casts doubt on the J call. This CDR3 has 14 amino acids. Germline V gives CDR1 SGDLS, CDR2 YYNGEE. This chain's CDR3 is CASSVDDTAYEQYF. CDR3 in DNA: TGTGCCAGCAGCGTAGATGACACTGCCTACGAGCAGTACTTC.

The chain is built from TRBV4-2 and TRBJ1-2, with D possibly TRBD1 on 6 matching bases. The CDR3 extends over 15 amino acids. Germline lookup yields CDR1 LGHNA and CDR2 YNFKEQ. V dropped 4 bases and J dropped 4 bases, with 16 bases sitting between them. The CDR3 reads CASSLNRDRVYGYTF. Written as DNA, the CDR3 is TGTGCCAGCAGCCTCAACAGGGATCGGGTCTATGGCTACACCTTC.

The gene calls are TRBV6-1 and TRBJ1-2; TRBD1 matches 10 bases. The CDR3 totals 14 residues. Germline values: CDR1 MNHNS, CDR2 SASEGT. The junction had 10 bases not matched to a gene; V was cut back by 11 bases and J by 4 bases. The CDR3 here is CAVGPGQGLYGYTF. The DNA of the CDR3 is TGTGCCGTTGGGCCGGGACAGGGGCTCTATGGCTACACCTTC.

The rearrangement uses TRBV2 and TRBJ1-1; D may be TRBD1 (5 bases). V shed 6 bases and J shed 5 bases, with 10 bases lying between them. The CDR3 is made up of 12 amino acids. The V gene's germline CDR1 is SNHLY and CDR2 FYNNEI. The CDR3 DNA follows: TGTGCCAGCAGGGACCGGGGGACTGAAGCTTTCTTT. Translating gives CASRDRGTEAFF.

The chain carries TRBV29-1 and TRBJ2-5, with no clear D. Germline CDR1 and CDR2: SQVTM and ANQGSEA. Deletions cut 4 bases from V and 1 base from J, with 10 bases between. The CDR3 totals 13 residues. CDR3 loop: CSVGTNFQETQYF. The CDR3 nucleotides read TGCAGCGTTGGGACCAATTTCCAAGAGACCCAGTACTTC.

This clonotype was seen more than once but under ten times. V is TRBV6-1 and J is TRBJ2-1; D is unclear. Germline V CDR1 and CDR2: MNHNS, SASEGT. The CDR3 is 17 amino acids. Trimming took 6 bases from V and 0 from J, leaving 18 bases between them. The CDR3 here is CASSPTPTVSSYNEQFF. The CDR3 DNA is TGTGCCAGCAGCCCCACACCCACAGTGAGCTCCTACAATGAGCAGTTCTTC.

In regard to this clonotype: This may be a read error, as it is one base from a much larger clone. The genes are TRBV29-1 and TRBJ2-3; D may be TRBD1 or TRBD2 (5 bases each). CDR1 is SQVTM, CDR2 ANQGSEA, per germline. V was clipped by 4 bases and J by 0 bases, with 14 bases between them. CDR3 length equals 15 residues. CDR3 coding DNA: TGCAGCGTTGGAGGGGCCCGGGGAAGCACAGATACGCAGTATTTT. Protein: CSVGGARGSTDTQYF.

This clonotype was detected only a few times. The V gene is TRBV4-2, the J gene TRBJ1-5; D not resolved. Trimming removed 0 bases from V and 2 bases from J, with 5 bases in between. The germline gives CDR1 LGHNA, CDR2 YNFKEQ. The CDR3 has 14 amino acids. CDR3: CASSQDWGNQPQHF. Here the CDR3 DNA reads TGTGCCAGCAGCCAAGATTGGGGCAATCAGCCCCAGCATTTT.

In this sample, this clonotype turned up a few times. A read error may explain this, as a much larger clone is one base away. The gene calls are TRBV10-3 and TRBJ2-5; TRBD2 might be the D (6 bases). CDR1 is ENHRY and CDR2 is SYGVKD in the germline V gene. V was shortened by 10 bases and J by 3 bases, with 15 bases between the two germline ends. CDR3 length: 13 residues. As DNA, the CDR3 is TGTGCCAGCAGACCCGGGGGTGAAGAGACCCAGTACTTC. Amino acids: CASRPGGEETQYF.

The chain is built from TRBV20-1 and TRBJ2-1, with a weak D call TRBD2 (5 bases). Near its end, the DNA agrees better with TRBJ2-7, so the J call may be wrong. The CDR3 has 13 residues. The germline CDR1 and CDR2 sequences are DFQATT and SNEGSKA (reference sequence). CDR3 in DNA: TGCAGTGCTAGAGCTAGCTCCTACAATGAGCAGTACTTC. Amino acid sequence: CSARASSYNEQYF.

This clonotype was counted at least ten times. The chain recombines TRBV9 with TRBJ2-7, with TRBD2 matching 11 bases. Germline V CDR1 and CDR2: SGDLS, YYNGEE. The CDR3 sequence is 16 residues long. The ends lost 4 bases at V and 3 bases at J; junction bases unmatched: 9. DNA for the CDR3: TGTGCCAGCAGCCTAAGCGGGACTAGCGGTTTCTACGAGCAGTACTTC. It is translated as CASSLSGTSGFYEQYF. The entire variable domain, with the rest obtained from reference TRBV9 and TRBJ2-7, is as follows: DSGVTQTPKHLITATGQRVTLRCSPRSGDLSVYWYQQSLDQGLQFLIQYYNGEERAKGNILERFSAQQFPDLHSELNLSSLELGDSALYFCASSLSGTSGFYEQYFGPGTRLTVT.

This clonotype was detected ten times or more. The chain employs TRBV20-1 and TRBJ2-4; D remains unclear. This CDR3 has 12 residues. The V gene's germline CDR1 is DFQATT and CDR2 SNEGSKA (reference sequence). V lost 1 base and J lost 10, with 11 bases in between. CDR3 sequence reads: CSARGTPVIQYF. The CDR3 nucleotides read TGCAGTGCTAGAGGGACCCCTGTTATTCAGTACTTC.

This clonotype was seen a few times. The genes are TRBV21-1 and TRBJ1-5; the table assigns TRBD1, which was not confirmed against the DNA. TRBV21-1 is recorded as a pseudogene. This CDR3 contains 16 residues. This CDR3 reads CAGTRTGACGNQPQHF. DNA for the CDR3: TGTGCCGGAACCAGGACAGGGGCGTGCGGCAATCAGCCCCAGCATTTT.

The chain couples TRBV3-1 to TRBJ2-7, with 9 bases lining up with TRBD2. This CDR3 is built from 14 residues. CDR1 LGHDT and CDR2 YNNKEL come from the germline V gene (reference sequence). With V trimmed by 0 bases and J by 10 bases, 7 bases remained unmatched. CDR3 amino acids: CASSQDFQREDQYF. In DNA form, the CDR3 reads TGTGCCAGCAGCCAAGATTTTCAGCGGGAGGATCAGTACTTC.

This clonotype was recorded many times. The rearrangement uses TRBV7-2 and TRBJ2-6, with no clear D. Germline loops: CDR1 SGHTA, CDR2 FQGNSA. The ends were cut back, 5 bases at V and 6 bases at J, with 8 bases in the middle. The CDR3 is 13 amino acids. CDR3 loop: CASSPLTANVLTF. CDR3 bases: TGTGCCAGCAGCCCGCTTACGGCCAACGTCCTGACTTTC.